A single sample is the source of the 11 T cell receptor beta chains below, sequenced in a study of cytomegalovirus exposure and HLA in healthy donors. The PCR made use of 60 Vbeta and 13 Jbeta primers. Assay: immunoSEQ multiplex PCR; the TCRdb copy retains only in-frame clones and omits some. Of about 76,000 clones listed, 72% were seen once; the top ten hold 11%. Sequenced input: PBMCs. All receptors derive from a woman between 40 and 50 years old in good health and CMV-seropositive.

This clone was seen a handful of times. The chain joins TRBV4-2 to TRBJ2-5; D is unresolved. V lost 1 base, J lost 3 bases, and 6 bases lay in between. Germline V gene data show CDR1 as LGHNA and CDR2 as YNFKEQ. The CDR3 spans 13 residues. The CDR3 sequence: CASSQGLKETQYF. The DNA for the CDR3 is TGTGCCAGCAGCCAAGGGCTTAAAGAGACCCAGTACTTC.

This clone has a single count. The rearrangement links TRBV29-1 to TRBJ1-2; D is uncertain. Germline loops: CDR1 SQVTM, CDR2 ANQGSEA. CDR3 length equals 12 residues. The germline V and J ends were trimmed by 3 bases and 6 bases, with 11 bases remaining between them. The CDR3 is CSVDGFGDGYTF. In nucleotides, the CDR3 is TGCAGCGTTGACGGGTTCGGAGATGGCTACACCTTC.

Within the sample, this clone is medium-sized. The same CDR3 can be traced to other DNA sequences in this sample. The rearrangement links TRBV4-3 to TRBJ2-1; 7 bases fit TRBD2. The CDR3 contains 14 residues. With V trimmed by 5 bases and J by 5 bases, 6 bases remained unmatched. CDR1 and CDR2 (germline): LGHNA, YSLEER. The CDR3 DNA follows: TGCGCCAGCAGCTTATGGACTAGTCACAATGAGCAGTTCTTC. This sequence encodes CASSLWTSHNEQFF.

V and J are TRBV18 and TRBJ1-2, with D possibly being TRBD1 (5 bases). The germline V and J ends were trimmed by 6 bases and 5 bases, with 10 bases remaining between them. The CDR3 runs to 12 residues. Germline-derived CDR1 and CDR2 are KGHSH and LQKENI. The CDR3 nucleotides read TGTGCCAGCTCCGATGACAGTTATGGCTACACCTTC. Translating it yields CASSDDSYGYTF.

The gene calls are TRBV15 and TRBJ1-5, with 10 nucleotides matching TRBD1. CDR3 length equals 17 residues. Germline V lookup: CDR1 LNHNV, CDR2 YYDKDF (reference sequence). V shed 4 bases, J shed 7 bases, and the junction held 13 bases outside the gene matches. CDR3 sequence reads: CATSTILPDRGQQPQHF. The CDR3 DNA reads as TGTGCCACCAGCACCATTTTACCTGACAGGGGGCAACAGCCCCAGCATTTT. Combining the CDR3 with reference TRBV15 and TRBJ1-5 gives the whole variable domain DAMVIQNPRYQVTQFGKPVTLSCSQTLNHNVMYWYQQKSSQAPKLLFHYYDKDFNNEADTPDNFQSRRPNTSFCFLDIRSPGLGDTAMYLCATSTILPDRGQQPQHFGDGTRLSIL.

The chain uses TRBV9 and TRBJ1-4; D remains ambiguous. This CDR3 contains 13 residues. Germline CDR1 SGDLS, CDR2 YYNGEE. The V end lost 4 bases, the J end lost 8 bases, and 12 bases lay between the germline ends. This CDR3 is CASSRKTGEKLFF. In DNA, the CDR3 is TGTGCCAGCAGCCGTAAAACCGGGGAAAAACTGTTTTTT.

The chain links TRBV2 to TRBJ2-5; a possible D gene is TRBD1 (5 bases). Trimming shortened V by 3 bases and J by 5 bases, and 22 bases separated the two germline ends. In germline, CDR1 is SNHLY, CDR2 FYNNEI. This CDR3 is 17 amino acids long. CDR3 DNA: TGTGCCAGCAGTGATTCCAGGGTAGGGGTTCTGTGGGAGACCCAGTACTTC. Translated, it gives CASSDSRVGVLWETQYF.

V is TRBV27 and J is TRBJ2-5; 9 positions agree with TRBD2. Germline values: CDR1 MNHEY, CDR2 SMNVEV (reference sequence). Losses at the gene ends were 5 bases for V and 0 bases for J; bases not matched to a gene: 7. This CDR3 contains 16 residues. DNA of the CDR3: TGTGCCAGCAGTCGCCGACTAGCGGAGCACCAAGAGACCCAGTACTTC. Its translation is CASSRRLAEHQETQYF.

Remarks on this clone: One end of the junction varies from germline; a read error may be responsible. This chain joins TRBV7-6 and TRBJ2-7, with TRBD2 matching 9 bases. This CDR3 comprises 16 residues. Germline V gives CDR1 SGHVS, CDR2 FNYEAQ. CDR3 loop: CASSLSPSGGSSEQYF. CDR3 bases: TGTGCCAGCAGCTTAAGTCCGAGCGGGGGGTCCTCCGAGCAGTACTTC.

This clone turned up a few times. The chain uses TRBV19 and TRBJ2-5, with 8 positions matching TRBD1. Trimming cost V 4 bases and J 5 bases; bases outside gene matches: 9. Germline values: CDR1 LNHDA, CDR2 SQIVND (reference sequence). This CDR3 comprises 15 residues. In DNA, the CDR3 is TGTGCCAGTAGTACAGGGGGCGCGGTTGGGGAGACCCAGTACTTC. Protein: CASSTGGAVGETQYF.

The chain recombines TRBV6-1 with TRBJ2-5; the D gene is possibly TRBD2 (6 bases). TRBJ2-7 matches the DNA end more closely, so the J call is doubtful. CDR1 is MNHNS, CDR2 SASEGT, per germline. CDR3 length equals 13 residues. The CDR3 nucleotides read TGTGCCACCGGGGGAACCGGGTACTACGAGCAGTACTTC. Protein product: CATGGTGYYEQYF.